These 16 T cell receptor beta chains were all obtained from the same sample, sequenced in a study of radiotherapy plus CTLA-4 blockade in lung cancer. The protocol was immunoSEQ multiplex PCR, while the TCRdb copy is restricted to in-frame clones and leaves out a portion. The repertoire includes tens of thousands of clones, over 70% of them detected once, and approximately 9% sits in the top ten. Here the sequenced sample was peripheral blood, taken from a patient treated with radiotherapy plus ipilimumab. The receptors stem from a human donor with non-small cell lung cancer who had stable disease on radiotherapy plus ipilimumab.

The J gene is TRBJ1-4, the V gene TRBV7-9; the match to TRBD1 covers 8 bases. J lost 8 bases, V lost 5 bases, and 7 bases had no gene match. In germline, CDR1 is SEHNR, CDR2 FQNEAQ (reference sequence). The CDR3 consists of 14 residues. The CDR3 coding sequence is TGTGCCAGCAGCCCACAGGGGGAGGGGGAAAAACTGTTTTTT. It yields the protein CASSPQGEGEKLFF.

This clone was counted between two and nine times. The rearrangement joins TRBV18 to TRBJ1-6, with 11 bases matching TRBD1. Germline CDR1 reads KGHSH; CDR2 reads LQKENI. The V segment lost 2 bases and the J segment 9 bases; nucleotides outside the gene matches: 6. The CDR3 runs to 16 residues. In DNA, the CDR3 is TGTGCCAGCTCACCAGCGGGGACAGGGGGTGGTTCACCCCTCCACTTT. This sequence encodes CASSPAGTGGGSPLHF.

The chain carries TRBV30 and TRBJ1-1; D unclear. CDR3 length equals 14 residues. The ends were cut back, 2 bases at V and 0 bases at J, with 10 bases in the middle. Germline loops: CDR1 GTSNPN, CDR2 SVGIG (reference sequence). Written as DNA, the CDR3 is TGTGCCTGGAGTAGAAGGATCATGAACACTGAAGCTTTCTTT. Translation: CAWSRRIMNTEAFF.

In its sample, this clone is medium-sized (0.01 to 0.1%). CDR3 residues: CASSPGTVNQPQHF. DNA of the CDR3: TGTGCCAGCTCGCCTGGGACAGTCAATCAGCCCCAGCATTTT. The chain combines TRBV18 with TRBJ1-5; 7 nucleotides align to TRBD1. Germline CDR1 KGHSH, CDR2 LQKENI. The V segment lost 6 bases and the J segment 3 bases; nucleotides outside the gene matches: 5. CDR3 length: 14 residues.

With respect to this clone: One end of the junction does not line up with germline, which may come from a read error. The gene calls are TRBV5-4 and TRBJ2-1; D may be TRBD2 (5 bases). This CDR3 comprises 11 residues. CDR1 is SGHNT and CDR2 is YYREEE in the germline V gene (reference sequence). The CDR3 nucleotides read TGTGCCAGCAGCTTGGTCGGGGAATCGCTCTTC. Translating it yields CASSLVGESLF.

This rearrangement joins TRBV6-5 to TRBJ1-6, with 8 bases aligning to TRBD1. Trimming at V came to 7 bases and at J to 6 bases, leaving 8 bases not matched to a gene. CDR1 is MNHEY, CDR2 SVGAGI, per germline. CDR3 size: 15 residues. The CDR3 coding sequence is TGTGCCAGCAATCGGGACAGGATCCCTAATTCACCCCTCCACTTT. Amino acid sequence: CASNRDRIPNSPLHF.

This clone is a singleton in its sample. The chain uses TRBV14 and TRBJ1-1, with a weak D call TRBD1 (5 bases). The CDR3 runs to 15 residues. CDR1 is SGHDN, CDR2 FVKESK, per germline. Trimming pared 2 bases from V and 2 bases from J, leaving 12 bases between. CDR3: CASSQWRGTNTEAFF. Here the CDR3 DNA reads TGTGCCAGCAGCCAATGGAGGGGAACCAACACTGAAGCTTTCTTT.

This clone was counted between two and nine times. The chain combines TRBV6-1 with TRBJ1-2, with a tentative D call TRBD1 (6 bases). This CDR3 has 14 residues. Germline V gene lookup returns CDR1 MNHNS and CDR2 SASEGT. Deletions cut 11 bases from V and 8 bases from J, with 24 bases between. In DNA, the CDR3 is TGTGCCCTTTCCCGAGAACAGGGTCTGATGGGCTACACCTTC. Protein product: CALSREQGLMGYTF.

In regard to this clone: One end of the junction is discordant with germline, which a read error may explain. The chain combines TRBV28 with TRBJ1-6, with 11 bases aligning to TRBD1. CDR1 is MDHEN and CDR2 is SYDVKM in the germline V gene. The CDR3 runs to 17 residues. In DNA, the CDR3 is TGTGCCAGCTGGACAGGGGGCCAGAGCTCCTATAATTCACCCCTCTACTTT. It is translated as CASWTGGQSSYNSPLYF.

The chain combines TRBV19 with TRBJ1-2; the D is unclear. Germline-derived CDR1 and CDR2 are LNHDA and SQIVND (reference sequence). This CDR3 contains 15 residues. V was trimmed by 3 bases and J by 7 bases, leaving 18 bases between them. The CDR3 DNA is TGTGCCAGTAGTATCGGCGGATGGTCTTATGTTGGCTACACCTTC. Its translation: CASSIGGWSYVGYTF.

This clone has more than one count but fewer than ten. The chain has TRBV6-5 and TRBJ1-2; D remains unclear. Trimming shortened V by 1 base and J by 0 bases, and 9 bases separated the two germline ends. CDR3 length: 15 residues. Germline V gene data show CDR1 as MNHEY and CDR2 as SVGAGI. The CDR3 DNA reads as TGTGCCAGCAGTTACTGGGCAGGCCCTAACTATGGCTACACCTTC. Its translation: CASSYWAGPNYGYTF.

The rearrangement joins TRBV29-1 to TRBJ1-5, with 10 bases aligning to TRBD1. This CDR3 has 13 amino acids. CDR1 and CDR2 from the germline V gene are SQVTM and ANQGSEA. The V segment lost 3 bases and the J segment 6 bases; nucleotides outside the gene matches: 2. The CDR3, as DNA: TGCAGCGTTGAGACAGGGGGCGGTCAGCCCCAGCATTTT. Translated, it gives CSVETGGGQPQHF.

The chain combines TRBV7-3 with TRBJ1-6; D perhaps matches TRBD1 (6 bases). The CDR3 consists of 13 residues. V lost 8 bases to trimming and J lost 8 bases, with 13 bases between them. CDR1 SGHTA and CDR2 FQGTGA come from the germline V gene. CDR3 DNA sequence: TGTGCCAGCGGCAGGGGAAGGGATTCACCCCTCCACTTT. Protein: CASGRGRDSPLHF. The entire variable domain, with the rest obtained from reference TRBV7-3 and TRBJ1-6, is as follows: GAGVSQTPSNKVTEKGKYVELRCDPISGHTALYWYRQSLGQGPEFLIYFQGTGAADDSGLPNDRFFAVRPEGSVSTLKIQRTERGDSAVYLCASGRGRDSPLHFGNGTRLTVT.

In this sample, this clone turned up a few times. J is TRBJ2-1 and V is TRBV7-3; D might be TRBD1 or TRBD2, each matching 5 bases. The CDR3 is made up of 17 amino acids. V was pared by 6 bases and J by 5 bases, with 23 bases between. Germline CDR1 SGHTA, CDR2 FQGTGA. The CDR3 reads CASRSWGSYWVDNEQFF. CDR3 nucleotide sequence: TGTGCCAGCAGAAGTTGGGGGAGTTATTGGGTTGACAATGAGCAGTTCTTC.

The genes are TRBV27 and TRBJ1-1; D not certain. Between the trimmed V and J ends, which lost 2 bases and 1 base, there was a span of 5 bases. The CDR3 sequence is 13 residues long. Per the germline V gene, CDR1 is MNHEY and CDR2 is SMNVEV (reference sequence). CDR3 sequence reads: CASSLAGNTEAFF. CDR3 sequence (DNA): TGTGCCAGCAGTTTAGCAGGGAACACTGAAGCTTTCTTT.

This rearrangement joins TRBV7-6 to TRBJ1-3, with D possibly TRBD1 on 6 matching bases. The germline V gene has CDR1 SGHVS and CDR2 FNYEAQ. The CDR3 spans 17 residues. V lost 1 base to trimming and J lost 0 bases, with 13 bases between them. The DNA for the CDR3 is TGTGCCAGCAGCTTAGGACCACAGGGCCTCTCTGGAAACACCATATATTTT. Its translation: CASSLGPQGLSGNTIYF.